This T cell receptor (beta chain) was captured by sequencing in a study of identical twins. CDR1 and CDR2 (germline): MNHEY, SMNVEV (reference sequence). The CDR3 length is 17 residues. The V and J ends lost 5 bases and 7 bases, in that order; junction bases with no gene match: 14. Study findings and constraints: Out-of-frame alpha sequences common to twins exhibited an excess of low generation probability.

One entry per CDR3 protein, called by TCRdb with MiXCR from the 5' RACE reads. The table records around 250,000 distinct CDR3 sequences, 6% to 7% of them present only once. Points on this clonotype: The antigen remains unidentified.

The same sample was also used in a study of T cells expressing NK-cell markers. As that report states: Dominant NKG2C+ clonotypes accounted for roughly 1.0-7.0% of CD8+ T cells in about 6 donors.

The chain joins TRBV27 to TRBJ2-7; 13 positions match TRBD2. Material for sequencing was CD8+ T cells sorted from blood. This TCR was recovered from a woman aged 18 to 35 in good health. In DNA, the CDR3 is TGTGCCAGCAGTCTGACGATGTCGGGACTAGCGGGACTTGAGCAGTACTTC. As protein: CASSLTMSGLAGLEQYF.